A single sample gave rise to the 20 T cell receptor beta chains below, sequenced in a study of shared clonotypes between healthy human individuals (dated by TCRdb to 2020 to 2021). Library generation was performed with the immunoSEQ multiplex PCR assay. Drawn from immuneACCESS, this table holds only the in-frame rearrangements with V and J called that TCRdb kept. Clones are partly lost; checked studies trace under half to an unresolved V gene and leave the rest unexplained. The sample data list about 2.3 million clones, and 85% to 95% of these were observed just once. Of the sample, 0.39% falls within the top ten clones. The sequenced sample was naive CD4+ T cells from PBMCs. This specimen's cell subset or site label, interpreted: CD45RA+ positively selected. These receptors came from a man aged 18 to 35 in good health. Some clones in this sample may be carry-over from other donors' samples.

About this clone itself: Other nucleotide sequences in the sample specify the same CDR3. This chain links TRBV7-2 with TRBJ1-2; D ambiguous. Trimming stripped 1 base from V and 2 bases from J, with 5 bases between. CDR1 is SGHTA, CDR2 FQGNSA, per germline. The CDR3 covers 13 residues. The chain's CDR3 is CASSLGINYGYTF. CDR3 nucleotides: TGTGCCAGCAGCTTAGGAATCAACTATGGCTACACCTTC.

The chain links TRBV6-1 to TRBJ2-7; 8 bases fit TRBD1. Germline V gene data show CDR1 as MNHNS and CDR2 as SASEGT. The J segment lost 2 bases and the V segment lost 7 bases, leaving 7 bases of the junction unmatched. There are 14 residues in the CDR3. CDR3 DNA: TGTGCCAGCAAGACGGACAGGGCTACCTACGAGCAGTACTTC. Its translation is CASKTDRATYEQYF.

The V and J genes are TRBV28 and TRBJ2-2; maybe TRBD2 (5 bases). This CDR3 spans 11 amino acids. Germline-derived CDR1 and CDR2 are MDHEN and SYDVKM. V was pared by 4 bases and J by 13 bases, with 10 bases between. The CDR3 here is CASSSTRGLFF. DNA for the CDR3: TGTGCCAGCAGTTCTACTAGAGGGCTGTTTTTT.

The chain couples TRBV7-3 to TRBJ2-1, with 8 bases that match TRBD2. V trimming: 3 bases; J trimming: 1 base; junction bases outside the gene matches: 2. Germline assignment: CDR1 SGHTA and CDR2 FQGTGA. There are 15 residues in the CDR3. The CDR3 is CASSLERGSYNEQFF. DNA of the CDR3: TGTGCCAGCAGCTTGGAGCGGGGGTCCTACAATGAGCAGTTCTTC.

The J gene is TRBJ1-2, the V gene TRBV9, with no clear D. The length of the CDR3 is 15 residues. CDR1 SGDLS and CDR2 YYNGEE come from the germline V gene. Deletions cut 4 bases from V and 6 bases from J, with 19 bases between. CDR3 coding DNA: TGTGCCAGCAGCCCCCCCGGCGGCCGTACGGATGGCTACACCTTC. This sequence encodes CASSPPGGRTDGYTF.

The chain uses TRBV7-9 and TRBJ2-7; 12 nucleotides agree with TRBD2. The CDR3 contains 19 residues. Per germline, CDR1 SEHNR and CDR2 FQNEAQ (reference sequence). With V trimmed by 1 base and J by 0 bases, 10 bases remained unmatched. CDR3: CASSLGGLAGIPGSYEQYF. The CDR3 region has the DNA TGTGCCAGCAGCTTAGGCGGACTAGCGGGAATCCCGGGCTCCTACGAGCAGTACTTC. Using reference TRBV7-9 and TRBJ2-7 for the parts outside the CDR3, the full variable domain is DTGVSQNPRHKITKRGQNVTFRCDPISEHNRLYWYRQTLGQGPEFLTYFQNEAQLEKSRLLSDRFSAERPKGSFSTLEIQRTEQGDSAMYLCASSLGGLAGIPGSYEQYFGPGTRLTVT.

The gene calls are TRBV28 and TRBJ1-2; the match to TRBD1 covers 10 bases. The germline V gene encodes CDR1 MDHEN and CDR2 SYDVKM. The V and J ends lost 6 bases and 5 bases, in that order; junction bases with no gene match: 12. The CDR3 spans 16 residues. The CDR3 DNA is TGTGCCAGCAGGGTGACAGGGGGCGAAATAATTTATGGCTACACCTTC. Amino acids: CASRVTGGEIIYGYTF.

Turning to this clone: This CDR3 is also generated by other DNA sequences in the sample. The CDR3 sequence: CASSLGQGETQYF. The CDR3 nucleotides are TGTGCCAGCAGCTTGGGGCAGGGGGAGACCCAGTACTTC. The chain has TRBV5-6 and TRBJ2-5; weak D call: TRBD1 (6 bases). V was pared by 0 bases and J by 5 bases, with 8 bases between. Germline CDR1 SGHDT, CDR2 YYEEEE. The CDR3 runs 13 residues.

The CDR3 spells CASSLAPPGTGARYEQYF. As DNA, the CDR3 is TGCGCCAGCAGCTTGGCCCCTCCCGGGACAGGGGCCCGCTACGAGCAGTACTTC. The chain is built from TRBV5-1 and TRBJ2-7; 10 bases match TRBD1. Germline V gene lookup returns CDR1 SGHRS and CDR2 YFSETQ. The CDR3 is 18 amino acids. The trim removed 0 bases at V and 3 bases at J, leaving 12 bases unmatched.

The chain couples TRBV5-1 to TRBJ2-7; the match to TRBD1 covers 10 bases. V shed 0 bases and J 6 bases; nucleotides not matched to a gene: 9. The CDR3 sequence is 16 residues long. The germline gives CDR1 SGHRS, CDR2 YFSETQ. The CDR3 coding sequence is TGCGCCAGCAGCTTGGCCGGGGGGACAGGGGTGATCGAGCAGTACTTC. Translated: CASSLAGGTGVIEQYF. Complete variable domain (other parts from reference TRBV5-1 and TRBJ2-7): KAGVTQTPRYLIKTRGQQVTLSCSPISGHRSVSWYQQTPGQGLQFLFEYFSETQRNKGNFPGRFSGRQFSNSRSEMNVSTLELGDSALYLCASSLAGGTGVIEQYFGPGTRLTVT.

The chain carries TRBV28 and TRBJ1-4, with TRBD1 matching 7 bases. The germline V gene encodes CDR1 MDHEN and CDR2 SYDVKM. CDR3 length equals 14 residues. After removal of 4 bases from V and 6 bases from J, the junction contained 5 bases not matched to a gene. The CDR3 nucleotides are TGTGCCAGCAGTTCTAGCCAGGGGGATGAAAAACTGTTTTTT. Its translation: CASSSSQGDEKLFF.

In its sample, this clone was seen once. DNA of the CDR3: TGCGCCAGCAGCTTGCAGGGGGCGTCGGGTGGCTACACCTTC. Its translation is CASSLQGASGGYTF. The V call is TRBV5-1, the J call TRBJ1-2; 8 bases match TRBD1. The CDR3 extends over 14 amino acids. Germline V gene data show CDR1 as SGHRS and CDR2 as YFSETQ. Trimming removed 1 base from V and 7 bases from J; junction bases left unmatched: 6.

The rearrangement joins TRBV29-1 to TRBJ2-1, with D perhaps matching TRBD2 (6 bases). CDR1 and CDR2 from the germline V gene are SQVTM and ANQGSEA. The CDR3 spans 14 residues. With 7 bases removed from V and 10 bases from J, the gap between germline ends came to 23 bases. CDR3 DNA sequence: TGCAGCGGCGGCCGGAGGGAGTGGGTCGGGGAGCAGTTCTTC. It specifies CSGGRREWVGEQFF.

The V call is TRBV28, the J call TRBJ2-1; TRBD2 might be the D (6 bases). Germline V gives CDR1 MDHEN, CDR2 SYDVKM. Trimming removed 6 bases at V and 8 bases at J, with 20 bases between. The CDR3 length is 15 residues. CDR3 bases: TGTGCCAGCAGGAACGCGGGAAGTTCTAGCTATGAGCAGTTCTTC. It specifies CASRNAGSSSYEQFF.

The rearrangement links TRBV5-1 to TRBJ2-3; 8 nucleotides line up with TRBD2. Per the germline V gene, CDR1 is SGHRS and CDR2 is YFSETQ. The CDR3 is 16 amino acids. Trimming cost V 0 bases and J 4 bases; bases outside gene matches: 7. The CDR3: CASSLDGAGGPDTQYF. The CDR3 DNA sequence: TGCGCCAGCAGCTTGGATGGGGCGGGAGGCCCAGATACGCAGTATTTT.

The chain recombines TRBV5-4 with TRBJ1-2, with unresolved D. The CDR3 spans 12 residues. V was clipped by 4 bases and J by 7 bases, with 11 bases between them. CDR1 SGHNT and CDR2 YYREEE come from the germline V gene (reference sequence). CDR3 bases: TGTGCCAGCAGCAACCGGTCGGCTGGCTACACCTTC. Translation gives CASSNRSAGYTF.

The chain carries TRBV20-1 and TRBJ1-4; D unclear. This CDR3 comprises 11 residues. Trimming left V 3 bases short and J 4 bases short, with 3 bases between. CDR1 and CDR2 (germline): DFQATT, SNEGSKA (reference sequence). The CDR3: CSARSNEKLFF. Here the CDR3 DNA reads TGCAGTGCTAGGAGTAATGAAAAACTGTTTTTT.

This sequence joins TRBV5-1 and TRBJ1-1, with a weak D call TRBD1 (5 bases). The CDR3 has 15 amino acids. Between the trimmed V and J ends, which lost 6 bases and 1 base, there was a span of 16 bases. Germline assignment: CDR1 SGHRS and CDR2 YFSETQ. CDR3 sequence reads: CASKFQGTPNTEAFF. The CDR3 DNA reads TGCGCCAGCAAATTCCAGGGCACCCCGAACACTGAAGCTTTCTTT.

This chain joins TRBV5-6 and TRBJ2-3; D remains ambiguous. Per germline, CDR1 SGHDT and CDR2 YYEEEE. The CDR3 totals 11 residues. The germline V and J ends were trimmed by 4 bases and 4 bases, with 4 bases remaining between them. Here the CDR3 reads CASSTSDTQYF. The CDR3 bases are TGTGCCAGCAGCACCTCAGATACGCAGTATTTT.

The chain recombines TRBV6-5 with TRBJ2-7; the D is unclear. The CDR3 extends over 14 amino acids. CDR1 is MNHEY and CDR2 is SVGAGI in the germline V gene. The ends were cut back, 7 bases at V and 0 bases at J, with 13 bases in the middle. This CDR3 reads CASTHHQSSYEQYF. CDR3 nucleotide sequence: TGTGCCAGCACCCACCACCAGAGCTCCTACGAGCAGTACTTC.